The text below deals with one T cell receptor beta chain. Its antigen has not been determined. The record has no base qualities; no much larger clone is one base away. Each donor gave one peripheral blood draw, averaging roughly 120 mL, which was collected into heparinised tubes. A BD FACSAria II was used to sort naive, central memory, regulatory and stem cell-like memory CD4+ T cells with a panel that included CD45RO, CCR7, CD25, CD127, CD95 and CD27. A purity above 98% was achieved for all sorted populations. Right away, PBMCs were isolated by Lymphoprep density gradient centrifugation and were stained directly, with no culture step. So that batch effects would be minimized, each experiment stained and sorted samples in pairs, pairing one healthy donor with one patient. The CDR3 starts with the cysteine, ends with the phenylalanine, and has 12 residues. Just CDR3 DNA is preserved here, 36 bases in frame from base 1. The germline V gene specifies MNHEY as CDR1 and SVGAGI as CDR2. After removal of 10 bases from V and 7 bases from J, the junction retains 5 bases not matched to a gene.

The High Capacity cDNA Reverse Transcription Kit was used to reverse transcribe all of the isolated RNA, meaning that expressed TCRB transcripts were what got sequenced. Deep immunoSEQ sequencing was performed on naive, central memory and regulatory T cell samples, with an average of around 3.5 million total reads per sample. After sorted cells were lysed in RLT buffer, RNA was extracted with DNase-treated RNeasy Micro or Mini kits, with the choice depending on cell number. Each cell subset was processed on its own to prevent cross-contamination, while patient and healthy donor samples were processed together. The immunoSEQ multiplex PCR was used to amplify TCRB sequences from cDNA, yielding 87-bp fragments that span the CDR3 region. Sequencing of the amplicons was performed on the Illumina HiSeq platform. For the original study's pipeline: Synthetic template baselines were used to correct PCR bias computationally, reads within Hamming distance 2 were collapsed together, and singletons that could not be merged were discarded. Reads were aligned against IMGT so that V, D and J genes, CDR3 length and insertions or deletions at six rearrangement sites could be assigned. Within each subset, clonotype counts were normalized to sorted cell number, after which true diversity and Gini coefficients were computed with the tcR R package. Repertoire sharing was quantified using the overlap coefficient calculated on TCRB nucleotide sequences. Out-of-frame TCRB sequences from naive cells were analyzed as a proxy for the pre-selection repertoire. Sourced from immuneACCESS, this table was stored by TCRdb with only in-frame sequences that have V and J called. A share of the clones is absent; for the studies checked, an unresolved V gene accounts for under half, and the remainder has no known explanation. That table gives V, J and clone size, and the DNA gave D and trimming. The sample records over 120,000 clones, more than 9% of which are singletons. The ten most abundant clones make up 1% to 1.5% of the sample.

The data belong to a study of beta chain features in type 1 diabetes (dated by TCRdb to 2017 to 2018). As for the study more broadly: Mean age, gender distribution, total cell number and subset yield did not differ between patients and healthy donors. A total of roughly 100,000,000 sorted cells were examined across all samples, and the number of cells per subset was strongly correlated with RNA yield. In the study, TCRB repertoires of sorted circulating CD4+ T cell subsets from recently diagnosed type 1 diabetes patients were compared with those of matched healthy donors. Regulatory and stem cell-like memory subsets were obtained from only 8 patients and roughly eight healthy donors, while naive and central memory subsets were obtained from all 28 donors. What the work shows at the level of the full study, not this receptor alone: Fewer insertions and more nucleotide deletions at VDJ recombination sites were observed in patients with type 1 diabetes, implying thymic rearrangement abnormalities. Type 1 diabetes patients showed a moderate but significant shortening of TCRB CDR3 length in all four CD4+ subsets. Because cDNA was sequenced instead of genomic DNA, activated cells with high expression could be over-represented, although the groups did not differ in activation or CD3 levels. PCR might favor shorter templates, but patient and control samples were amplified and corrected together, so any skew would affect both groups equally. Naive, central memory and regulatory TCRB repertoires appeared to be more alike among patients than among healthy donors. HLA sub-analyses involved small numbers of individuals, so any influence of HLA type on TCRB rearrangement remained unresolved.

The receptor was derived from a man younger than 35 in good health. Specimen: naive CD4+ T cells from blood. What this sample's cell subset or site label stands for: true naive CD4+ T cells. This chain joins TRBV6-5 to TRBJ1-5, with 9 middle bases fitting TRBD1. The nucleotides read TGTGCCACCCGGACAGGGGACCAGCCCCAGCATTTT. The resulting protein is CATRTGDQPQHF.